The rows below give T cell receptor beta chains drawn from one sample of a study of PD-L1 blockade in urothelial cancer. The repertoire was sequenced with immunoSEQ multiplex PCR; TCRdb's copy has only in-frame clones and lacks some. Found here are about 79,000 clones, around four fifths of them singletons; the top ten hold approximately 6.7%. The sample here was PBMCs, taken around atezolizumab (anti-PD-L1) treatment. The receptors here all came from a man in his forties with urothelial cancer. The CDR3 runs from the conserved cysteine through the conserved F or W. D genes are given only for firm matches. Size tells how often a clone was seen (once, few, many) or the class of an expanded clone, and some rows leave it out.

v_call	j_call	d_call	clone_size	cdr3_nt	cdr3_aa
TRBV30	TRBJ1-4	NA	NA	TGTGCCTGGTCCGACAGGAATGAAAAACTGTTTTTT	CAWSDRNEKLFF
TRBV19	TRBJ2-7	NA	NA	TGTGCCAGTAGTATCCTCCGAGTGGCCTACGAGCAGTACTTC	CASSILRVAYEQYF
TRBV9	TRBJ1-2	NA	NA	TGTGCCAGCAGCCAGATGGGGGGTGACTATGGCTACACCTTC	CASSQMGGDYGYTF
TRBV14	TRBJ2-7	NA	NA	TGTGCCAGCAGCCAAGTCGTCGGCTACGAGCAGTACTTC	CASSQVVGYEQYF
TRBV4-1	TRBJ2-1	TRBD1	NA	TGCGCCAGCAGCCAAGATAGACCCTTGACAGGGTTTGAGCAGTTCTTC	CASSQDRPLTGFEQFF
TRBV10-2	TRBJ2-1	TRBD2	NA	TGCGCCAGCAGCGCGGGACTAGCGGGTGTAGATGAGCAGTTCTTC	CASSAGLAGVDEQFF
TRBV5-5	TRBJ2-7	TRBD2	NA	TGTGCCAGCTTTACCGGACTAGCACTCTCCTACGAGCAGTACTTC	CASFTGLALSYEQYF
TRBV6-5	TRBJ1-1	NA	once	TGTGCCAGCAGTTATAGTCGGGGTCACACTGAAGCTTTCTTT	CASSYSRGHTEAFF
TRBV18	TRBJ2-2	NA	NA	TGTGCCAGCCGGGGTGGCGCCGCGAACACCGGGGAGCTGTTTTTT	CASRGGAANTGELFF
TRBV7-2	TRBJ1-2	NA	NA	TGTGCCAGCAGCTTAGATTACACTGGCTACACCTTC	CASSLDYTGYTF
TRBV6-5	TRBJ1-1	NA	NA	TGTGCCAGCAGTCCCCGCGGGGGGACTGAAGCTTTCTTT	CASSPRGGTEAFF
TRBV5-1	TRBJ2-5	TRBD2	NA	TGCGCCAGCAGTCCATCCCTAGCGGGAGCCGAAAAGACCCAGTACTTC	CASSPSLAGAEKTQYF
TRBV5-1	TRBJ2-2	TRBD2	NA	TGCGCCAGCAGCCACAAGCGGGAGGGGAGCACCGGGGAGCTGTTTTTT	CASSHKREGSTGELFF
TRBV19	TRBJ1-5	NA	NA	TGTGCCAGTATCCCTGGCCCGTATCAGCCCCAGCATTTT	CASIPGPYQPQHF
TRBV11-2	TRBJ2-7	NA	NA	TGTGCCAGCAGCTTACTTAAACAGGGCAACTCCTACGAGCAGTACTTC	CASSLLKQGNSYEQYF
TRBV11-2	TRBJ1-5	NA	NA	TGTGCCAGCAGCTTAGACCTTAATCAGCCCCAGCATTTT	CASSLDLNQPQHF
TRBV27	TRBJ1-1	TRBD1	NA	TGTGCCAGCAGATTGACAGGGAACTGGATGAACACTGAAGCTTTCTTT	CASRLTGNWMNTEAFF
TRBV6-6	TRBJ2-1	NA	once	TGTGCCAGCAGTCCAGGACTCGAGACCTACAATGAGCAGTTCTTC	CASSPGLETYNEQFF
TRBV28	TRBJ1-5	NA	NA	TGTGCCAGCAGTTTATTAGGTCAGGTCAATCAGCCCCAGCATTTT	CASSLLGQVNQPQHF
TRBV28	TRBJ1-5	NA	NA	TGTGCCAGCAGGAGGGAGATTAATCAGCCCCAGCATTTT	CASRREINQPQHF
TRBV18	TRBJ1-2	NA	NA	TGTGCCAGCTCCGAACTACGCCACTATGGCTACACCTTC	CASSELRHYGYTF
TRBV6-6	TRBJ2-7	NA	NA	TGTGCCAGCAGTTACCTTGGGGCCGAGCAGTACTTC	CASSYLGAEQYF
TRBV7-7	TRBJ2-1	TRBD2	NA	TGTGCTAGCAGCCCGACTAGCCTGATATCTAGCGGGAATACATATGAGCAGTTCTTC	CASSPTSLISSGNTYEQFF
TRBV6-1	TRBJ2-1	NA	NA	TGTGCCAGCAAGGTCGGGAATGAGCAGTTCTTC	CASKVGNEQFF
TRBV5-4	TRBJ2-1	TRBD2	NA	TGTGCCAGCAGCTTGGCGCCTTTGGTGGCGGGAGGGCCAGGAAATGAGCAGTTCTTC	CASSLAPLVAGGPGNEQFF
TRBV5-1	TRBJ2-1	NA	NA	TGCGCCAGCAGGGGGGCGGCAGCCTACAATGAGCAGTTCTTC	CASRGAAAYNEQFF
TRBV5-1	TRBJ2-7	TRBD2	NA	TGCGCCAGCAGCTCAGCCGGGACTACTATCTACGAGCAGTACTTC	CASSSAGTTIYEQYF
TRBV27	TRBJ2-4	TRBD2	NA	TGTGCCAGCAGTTTATCGGGGGGGGAGAGGCGAAACATTCAGTACTTC	CASSLSGGERRNIQYF
TRBV27	TRBJ2-7	NA	NA	TGTGCCAGCAGTTTCAACAGGGCCTCCTACGAGCAGTACTTC	CASSFNRASYEQYF
TRBV28	TRBJ1-2	NA	NA	TGTGCCAGCAGTCCACATTCGGTGCAGGGGTCGTTCCGTGGCTACACCTTC	CASSPHSVQGSFRGYTF
TRBV19	TRBJ2-6	TRBD2	NA	TGTGCCAGTATCAGCGGGAGGGCTGGGGCCAACGTCCTGACTTTC	CASISGRAGANVLTF
TRBV11-3	TRBJ2-2	TRBD1	NA	TGTGCCAGCAGCTCCGACAGGGGCGCGACCGGGGAGCTGTTTTTT	CASSSDRGATGELFF
TRBV7-3	TRBJ2-1	TRBD2	NA	TGTGCCAGCAGCTTCGGCCTTGGACTAGCGAACAATGAGCAGTTCTTC	CASSFGLGLANNEQFF
TRBV18	TRBJ1-2	TRBD1	NA	TGTGCCAGCTCCCCCGGGACAGGGGCGAACTATGGCTACACCTTC	CASSPGTGANYGYTF
TRBV5-1	TRBJ1-5	NA	NA	TGCGCCAGCAGCTTGGGACAGGACCAGCCCCAGCATTTT	CASSLGQDQPQHF
TRBV11-3	TRBJ1-1	NA	NA	TGTGCCAGCAGCTTGAGTGTTAGCACTGAAGCTTTCTTT	CASSLSVSTEAFF
TRBV27	TRBJ2-7	TRBD2	NA	TGTGCCAGCACTAGCGGGGAGGGCTCCTACGAGCAGTACTTC	CASTSGEGSYEQYF
TRBV10-2	TRBJ1-2	NA	NA	TGCGCCACCCTGGGGGAGGCTACTAACTATGGCTACACCTTC	CATLGEATNYGYTF
TRBV5-5	TRBJ2-7	NA	NA	TGTGCCAGCAGCTTGGAGATAGCCTACGAGCAGTACTTC	CASSLEIAYEQYF
TRBV2	TRBJ2-3	NA	NA	TGTGCCACGGAGTGGGACTCACGGGTTAGCACAGATACGCAGTATTTT	CATEWDSRVSTDTQYF
TRBV28	TRBJ2-7	TRBD2	NA	TGTGCCAGCAGCTTCCTCGCGGGGGGCTACGAGCAGTACTTC	CASSFLAGGYEQYF
TRBV5-4	TRBJ2-5	NA	NA	TGTGCCAGCAGCTTTCTAGAGACCCAGTACTTC	CASSFLETQYF
TRBV28	TRBJ1-4	TRBD1	NA	TGTGCCAGCAGCGCGCGGACAGGGAGTATTGGTGAAAAACTGTTTTTT	CASSARTGSIGEKLFF
TRBV5-4	TRBJ2-5	TRBD1	NA	TGTGCCAGCAGCTCCCAGGGGGCAAGGCAAGAGACCCAGTACTTC	CASSSQGARQETQYF
TRBV6-1	TRBJ1-3	TRBD1	NA	TGTGCCAGCCGGGACAGGGATTTGGGAAACACCATATATTTT	CASRDRDLGNTIYF
TRBV5-1	TRBJ2-1	TRBD2	NA	TGCGCCAGCAGCTCGACTAGCGGGAGACTGGGGGAGCAGTTCTTC	CASSSTSGRLGEQFF
TRBV5-1	TRBJ2-1	TRBD2	NA	TGCGCCAGCAGCCTAACTAGCGGACATTACAATGAGCAGTTCTTC	CASSLTSGHYNEQFF
TRBV30	TRBJ1-2	NA	NA	TGTGCCTCCCGGCGATTCAGGGGTTTCGGCTACACCTTC	CASRRFRGFGYTF
TRBV5-6	TRBJ2-5	NA	once	TGTGCCAGCAGCTCGAGGACAGGACTAAGGTGGGAGACCCAGTACTTC	CASSSRTGLRWETQYF
TRBV4-3	TRBJ2-3	TRBD2	NA	TGCGCCAGCAGAGCGGGAGGCTTAGATACGCAGTATTTT	CASRAGGLDTQYF
TRBV4-3	TRBJ2-7	NA	NA	TGCGCCAGCAGCCAAGATCTCCGACGGGGGTCTACCTACGAGCAGTACTTC	CASSQDLRRGSTYEQYF
TRBV4-2	TRBJ2-1	NA	NA	TGTGCCAGCAGCTCCCCAGGGGGTAGCGGGAAGGGCAATGAGCAGTTCTTC	CASSSPGGSGKGNEQFF
TRBV5-1	TRBJ2-3	TRBD2	NA	TGCGCCAGCAGCTTTACTAGCGGGATAACAGATACGCAGTATTTT	CASSFTSGITDTQYF
TRBV5-4	TRBJ2-2	NA	NA	TGTGCCAGCAGCTTGGGTCTTAGGGGGACCGGGGAGCTGTTTTTT	CASSLGLRGTGELFF